The clone carrying this TCR beta chain was picked up many times. In the source study's methods: Researchers report that nucleated cell counts were estimated from reference gene primer amplification. Here immunoSEQ multiplex PCR was the method, and the copy in TCRdb shows in-frame clones only, minus some. V and J calls plus clone size are reproduced from that table; the DNA served to infer D and trimming. The sample consists of over 200,000 clones, about 85% of them appearing once. This record comes from a study of blood T cell repertoires in COVID-19. Overall study context: Samples of COVID-19 (acute and convalescent) were obtained from the United States, Italy and Spain.

The age range of participants was 18 to 89 years, with residence in 20 to 25 US areas. Membership in each cohort depended on participant-reported clinical history. The CDR3 loop spans 16 amino acids. The V gene lost 1 base and the J gene lost 8 bases, with 15 bases spanning the gap. Germline CDR1 LGHNA, CDR2 YSLEER. This chain joins TRBV4-3 and TRBJ1-6; D unclear. The sequencing sample was made of PBMCs or T cells enriched from blood (not recorded which). The receptor was isolated from a young man who had recovered from COVID-19. CDR3 in DNA: TGCGCCAGCAGCCAAGCCCCGACTGGAGGAGATTCACCCCTCCACTTT. Translated: CASSQAPTGGDSPLHF.